The rows below give T cell receptor beta chains drawn from one sample of a study of T cells in Graves' hyperthyroidism and ophthalmopathy. TCRdb independently ran MiXCR on the multiplex PCR reads; one entry per CDR3 protein. The sample consists of 500,000 to 550,000 distinct CDR3 sequences, under 25% of them appearing once. The sample was blood. The receptors here all came from a man between 18 and 35 years old with Graves' hyperthyroidism. Both conserved end residues are part of each CDR3. The order of the fields is D gene, V gene, clone size, J gene, CDR3 DNA, CDR3 protein. The D gene is left open where the match is weak. Size values are once, few and many counts, or a class for expanded clones, and some rows have none.

TRBD1	TRBV12-3/TRBV12-4	many	TRBJ1-1	TGTGCCAGCAGTTTCAGGCAGGGGGCGAAAAGGAACACTGAAGCTTTCTTT	CASSFRQGAKRNTEAFF
-	TRBV6-2/TRBV6-3	many	TRBJ1-2	TGTGCCAGCAGTTACTCGATAGGATTAGGGTCCACCGGGCACCGGGAAGGCTACACCTTC	CASSYSIGLGSTGHREGYTF
TRBD1	TRBV20-1	many	TRBJ2-7	TGCAGTGCTAGAGATTTTTACAGGGGGTACGAGCAGTACTTC	CSARDFYRGYEQYF
TRBD1	TRBV7-2	many	TRBJ2-7	TGTGCCAGCAGCGCAAACAGGGGGCTGACCCGGGGGGAGCAGTACTTC	CASSANRGLTRGEQYF
-	TRBV12-5	many	TRBJ1-4	TGTGCTAGTGGTTTGAGGAATGAAAAACTGTTTTTT	CASGLRNEKLFF
TRBD2	TRBV3-1	-	TRBJ2-5	TGTGCCAGCAGCCTATTTGGACTAGCGGGGCCTAATCCCCAAGAGACCCAGTACTTC	CASSLFGLAGPNPQETQYF
-	TRBV15	once	TRBJ1-2	TGTGCCACCAGCAGAGGGGACGGCCGGGGTCGCTACACCTTC	CATSRGDGRGRYTF
TRBD1	TRBV6-1	many	TRBJ1-1	TGTGCCAGCAGAAGGACAGGGGGATTTGGGACTGAAGCTTTCTTT	CASRRTGGFGTEAFF
-	TRBV20-1	many	TRBJ1-1	TGCAGTGCTAGACCGTTTCCGAACACTGAAGCTTTCTTT	CSARPFPNTEAFF
-	TRBV4-1	many	TRBJ1-6	TGCGCCAGCAGCCAAGATGGGGGGGCGGGAGGTTCACCCCTCCACTTT	CASSQDGGAGGSPLHF
-	TRBV6-1	many	TRBJ1-2	TGTGCCAGCAGTGAAATCTCACGGCCCTATGGCTACACCTTC	CASSEISRPYGYTF
TRBD2	TRBV12-5	many	TRBJ2-5	TGTGCTAGTGGTTTGATGGCGGGGGGCGAGACCCAGTACTTC	CASGLMAGGETQYF
TRBD2	TRBV29-1	-	TRBJ2-7	TGCAGCGTTGGCGGGGGTTTAGGGTCCGAGCAGTACTTC	CSVGGGLGSEQYF
-	TRBV6-2/TRBV6-3	-	TRBJ2-7	TGTGCCAGCCAGCCTTCAGGGACCTACGAGCAGTACTTC	CASQPSGTYEQYF
-	TRBV28	many	TRBJ2-2	TGTGCCAGCAGTTCTCCACCCGGGACGACGAACACCGGGGAGCTGTTTTTT	CASSSPPGTTNTGELFF
-	TRBV6-5	few	TRBJ2-7	TGTGCCAGCAGTTACGTGGCGGGGAGCTCCTACGAGCAGTACTTC	CASSYVAGSSYEQYF
-	TRBV6-5	many	TRBJ1-1	TGTGCCAGCAGTTATCGGCAGGAGTCCACTGAAGCTTTCTTT	CASSYRQESTEAFF
TRBD2	TRBV12-3/TRBV12-4	-	TRBJ2-5	TGTGCCAGCAGTCTCGGGGGGGCCCAGTACTTC	CASSLGGAQYF
-	TRBV10-3	few	TRBJ2-5	TGTGCCATCAGTGGATCGGGAGAGGGGACCCAGTACTTC	CAISGSGEGTQYF
-	TRBV6-1	many	TRBJ1-6	TGTGCCAGCGGTACAATGGACAGAAATTCACCCCTCCACTTT	CASGTMDRNSPLHF
-	TRBV6-1	many	TRBJ2-7	TGTGCCAGCAGTGATGCCAGCGCCTACGAGCAGTACTTC	CASSDASAYEQYF
TRBD1	TRBV24-1	-	TRBJ1-1	TGTGCCACCAGAGACGGGACAGGGGAACCTGAAGCTTTCTTT	CATRDGTGEPEAFF
-	TRBV7-6	few	TRBJ2-7	TGTGCCAGCAGCCCCCACCCCGCGGGGTTCTCCTACGAGCAGTACTTC	CASSPHPAGFSYEQYF
-	TRBV5-1	few	TRBJ1-1	TGCGCCAGCAGCTTAGAGGGAACAATGAACACTGAAGCTTTCTTT	CASSLEGTMNTEAFF
-	TRBV19	many	TRBJ1-1	TGTGCCAGTGACCGGGCCGGCCAGCCTTTCTTT	CASDRAGQPFF
-	TRBV15	-	TRBJ1-1	TGTGCCACCAGCAGGGGTAGCACTGAAGCTTTCTTT	CATSRGSTEAFF
TRBD2	TRBV6-1	once	TRBJ2-7	TGTGCCAGCATAAATAGCGGGGGTCATACGCAGTACTTC	CASINSGGHTQYF
-	TRBV19	few	TRBJ1-5	TGTGCCAGTAGGCGACAGGTTCGGGGTCAGCCCCAGCATTTT	CASRRQVRGQPQHF
-	TRBV19	-	TRBJ2-7	TGTGCCAGTATTCCGGGCTCTTGGAGGGACTACGAGCAGTACTTC	CASIPGSWRDYEQYF
TRBD1	TRBV11-2	-	TRBJ1-1	TGTGCCAGCAGCTTAGTAGGACAGGGTTATGGGAACACTGAAGCTTTCTTT	CASSLVGQGYGNTEAFF
-	TRBV28	-	TRBJ1-3	TGTGCCAGCAGTTTAAACAAGCCTGGAAACACCATATATTTT	CASSLNKPGNTIYF
-	TRBV6-1	once	TRBJ1-5	TGTGCCAGCAGTGTTTCGGGGGCGGACGATCAGCCCCAGCATTTT	CASSVSGADDQPQHF
-	TRBV19	many	TRBJ1-1	TGTGCCAGTATGGGACGGGGAAAGAACACTGAAGCTTTCTTT	CASMGRGKNTEAFF
-	TRBV7-9	many	TRBJ1-1	TGTGCCAGCAGCTTACCGGGGGCGACTGAAGCTTTCTTT	CASSLPGATEAFF
TRBD1	TRBV6-2/TRBV6-3	many	TRBJ2-7	TGTGCCAGCAGGGATCCGGGACAGTCCTACGAGCAGTACTTC	CASRDPGQSYEQYF
-	TRBV28	-	TRBJ1-5	TGTGCCAGCAGTCCTGCCGCATGGCCTGATCAGCCCCAGGATTTT	CASSPAAWPDQPQDF
-	TRBV28	-	TRBJ1-1	TGTGCCAGCAGTCCGCTGCACTGGGGTGAAGCTTTCTTT	CASSPLHWGEAFF
-	TRBV13	many	TRBJ2-2	TGTGCCAGCAGCCGCCGGACGGAGGGTAACACCGGGGAGCTGTTTTTT	CASSRRTEGNTGELFF
-	TRBV12-5	many	TRBJ1-1	TGTGCTAGTGGTCCCTTCCTCTTGGGGACTGAAGCTTTCTTT	CASGPFLLGTEAFF
-	TRBV6-5	many	TRBJ2-4	TGTGCCAGCAGTTACACCACCTCGTTAAGGGCCAAAAACATTCAGTACTTC	CASSYTTSLRAKNIQYF
-	TRBV6-1	-	TRBJ1-1	TGTGCCAGCAGCCGGGACCCTTACACTGAAGCTTTCTTT	CASSRDPYTEAFF
TRBD1	TRBV9	many	TRBJ2-2	TGTGCCAGCAGCGGGGGACAGACCACCGGGGAGCTGTTTTTT	CASSGGQTTGELFF
-	TRBV3-1	few	TRBJ1-5	TGTGCCAGCAGCCGCGGCTATAGCAATCAGCCCCAGCATTTT	CASSRGYSNQPQHF